This T cell receptor (beta chain) was recorded in a study of blood T cell repertoires in COVID-19. In its sample, this clone was seen once. Sequencing used immunoSEQ multiplex PCR; TCRdb keeps in-frame clones, though not all of them. The repertoire includes approximately 120,000 clones, roughly 72% of them detected once, and 6% sits in the top ten. Germline trimming cut 7 bases from V and 0 bases from J; bases unmatched to any gene: 14. The CDR3 extends over 19 amino acids. Germline assignment: CDR1 WNHNN and CDR2 SYGVQD (reference sequence). The rearrangement joins TRBV10-1 to TRBJ2-6; TRBD1 matches at 8 bases. This sequence was found in a man of 80 years or more with COVID-19, enrolled during active disease. Sequencing was done on a sample of peripheral blood. CDR3 sequence reads: CASNCRDRIRGSGANVLTF. CDR3 bases: TGCGCCAGCAATTGCCGGGACAGGATTAGGGGCTCTGGGGCCAACGTCCTGACTTTC.